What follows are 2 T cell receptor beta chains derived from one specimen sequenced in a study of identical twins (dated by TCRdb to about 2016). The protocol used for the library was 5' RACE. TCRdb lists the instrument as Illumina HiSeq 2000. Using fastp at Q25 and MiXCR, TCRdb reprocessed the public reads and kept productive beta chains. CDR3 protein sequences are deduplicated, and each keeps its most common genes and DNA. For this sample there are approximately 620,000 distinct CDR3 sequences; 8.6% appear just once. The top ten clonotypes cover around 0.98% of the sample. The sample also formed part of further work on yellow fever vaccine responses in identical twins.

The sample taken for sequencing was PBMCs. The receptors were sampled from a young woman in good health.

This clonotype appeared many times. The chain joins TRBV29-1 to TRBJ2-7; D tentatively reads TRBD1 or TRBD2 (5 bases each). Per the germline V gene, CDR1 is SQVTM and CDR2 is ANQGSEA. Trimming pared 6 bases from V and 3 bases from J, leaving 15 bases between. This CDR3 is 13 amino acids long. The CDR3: CSVGTSPFYEQYF. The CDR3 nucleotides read TGCAGCGTCGGGACGTCTCCCTTCTACGAGCAGTACTTC.

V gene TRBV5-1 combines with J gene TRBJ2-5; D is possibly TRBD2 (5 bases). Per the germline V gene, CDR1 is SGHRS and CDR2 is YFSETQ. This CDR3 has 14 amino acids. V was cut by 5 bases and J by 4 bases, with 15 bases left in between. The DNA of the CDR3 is TGCGCCAGCAGACCGGGGTCAGGAGGAGAGACCCAGTACTTC. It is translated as CASRPGSGGETQYF.